These 23 T cell receptor beta chains share one sample of origin, sequenced in a study of shared clonotypes between healthy human individuals. Profiled with immunoSEQ multiplex PCR; TCRdb holds only in-frame clones, not every one. The table lists approximately 2.5 million clones, around 94% of them singletons. The sequenced sample consisted of naive CD4+ T cells sorted from blood. Noted subset: CD45RA+ positively selected. The receptors here all came from a young man in good health.

As to this clone: Other nucleotide sequences from this sample produce the same CDR3. This rearrangement joins TRBV5-1 to TRBJ2-1; 7 nucleotides line up with TRBD2. The junction had 3 bases not matched to a gene; V was cut back by 5 bases and J by 4 bases. This CDR3 has 13 residues. CDR1 and CDR2 from the germline V gene are SGHRS and YFSETQ. The CDR3 DNA is TGCGCCAGCAGGGAGCGGGGATACAATGAGCAGTTCTTC. As protein: CASRERGYNEQFF.

J is TRBJ1-3 and V is TRBV11-2; 7 bases fit TRBD1. This CDR3 has 17 residues. From germline, CDR1 is SGHAT and CDR2 FQNNGV. The ends lost 2 bases at V and 2 bases at J; junction bases unmatched: 9. CDR3 loop: CASSLRGRGAPGNTIYF. The CDR3 DNA reads as TGTGCCAGCAGCTTACGGGGCAGGGGGGCGCCTGGAAACACCATATATTTT.

This clone has a handful of counts. The identical CDR3 is also encoded by other nucleotide sequences in the sample. The V gene is TRBV28, the J gene TRBJ1-6; 9 bases match TRBD1. The CDR3 extends over 14 amino acids. The V and J ends lost 5 bases and 7 bases, in that order; junction bases with no gene match: 3. From germline, CDR1 is MDHEN and CDR2 SYDVKM. The CDR3 loop reads CASSPGTGNSPLHF. The CDR3 region has the DNA TGTGCCAGCAGTCCGGGGACAGGGAATTCACCCCTCCACTTT.

This rearrangement joins TRBV6-5 to TRBJ2-7, with 7 bases identical to TRBD1. V shed 5 bases and J 4 bases; nucleotides not matched to a gene: 8. The CDR3 has 14 amino acids. CDR1 is MNHEY, CDR2 SVGAGI, per germline. The CDR3: CASSEQTGPYEQYF. CDR3 DNA: TGTGCCAGCAGTGAACAGACAGGGCCTTACGAGCAGTACTTC.

The chain joins TRBV7-9 to TRBJ2-6; D is ambiguous. Germline loops: CDR1 SEHNR, CDR2 FQNEAQ (reference sequence). The CDR3 is 15 amino acids. V lost 0 bases and J lost 0, with 3 bases in between. CDR3 loop: CASSLARSGANVLTF. DNA for the CDR3: TGTGCCAGCAGCTTAGCCCGCTCTGGGGCCAACGTCCTGACTTTC.

V and J are TRBV7-2 and TRBJ1-2, with no clear D. The CDR3 loop spans 15 amino acids. Between the trimmed V and J ends, which lost 5 bases and 3 bases, there was a span of 16 bases. Germline V gives CDR1 SGHTA, CDR2 FQGNSA. The DNA of the CDR3 is TGTGCCAGCAGCCCCGGACCGACCACGGACTATGGCTACACCTTC. Translation: CASSPGPTTDYGYTF.

As concerns this clone: Other DNA sequences of this sample code for an identical CDR3. The rearrangement links TRBV5-1 to TRBJ2-2; D ambiguous. This CDR3 spans 15 amino acids. The germline gives CDR1 SGHRS, CDR2 YFSETQ. V gave up 0 bases and J gave up 1 base, with 7 bases separating them. The CDR3 here is CASSLVAGNTGELFF. In nucleotides, the CDR3 is TGCGCCAGCAGCTTGGTCGCAGGGAACACCGGGGAGCTGTTTTTT.

This sequence joins TRBV2 and TRBJ2-7; 12 positions match TRBD2. V dropped 6 bases and J dropped 3; count of bases not matched to a gene: 6. CDR1 and CDR2 (germline): SNHLY, FYNNEI. This CDR3 spans 15 amino acids. CDR3 DNA: TGTGCCAGCAGAGCAACTAGCGGGGGGTTCTACGAGCAGTACTTC. Protein product: CASRATSGGFYEQYF.

The chain is built from TRBV6-1 and TRBJ1-6; no definite D call. The V end lost 3 bases, the J end lost 0 bases, and 9 bases lay between the germline ends. CDR3 size: 16 residues. CDR1 is MNHNS, CDR2 SASEGT, per germline. Here the CDR3 reads CASSDRPSSYNSPLHF. The CDR3 DNA follows: TGTGCCAGCAGTGACCGTCCGAGCTCCTATAATTCACCCCTCCACTTT.

The chain links TRBV28 to TRBJ1-4, with D maybe TRBD1 (6 bases). The germline V gene encodes CDR1 MDHEN and CDR2 SYDVKM. V lost 8 bases and J lost 8, with 15 bases in between. CDR3 length: 13 residues. The CDR3 reads CASRTAQGEKLFF. Here the CDR3 DNA reads TGTGCCAGCCGGACAGCGCAAGGGGAAAAACTGTTTTTT.

This chain uses TRBV5-1 with TRBJ2-3, with 7 bases matching TRBD2. CDR1 and CDR2 from the germline V gene are SGHRS and YFSETQ. Trimming took 4 bases from V and 2 from J; bases not matched to a gene: 4. This CDR3 contains 14 residues. CDR3 region: CASSRAGNTDTQYF. The CDR3 DNA is TGCGCCAGCAGCCGAGCGGGGAACACAGATACGCAGTATTTT.

V is TRBV19 and J is TRBJ2-6, with D possibly matching TRBD1 (6 bases). CDR1 and CDR2 from the germline V gene are LNHDA and SQIVND (reference sequence). The CDR3 has 18 amino acids. Deletions cut 5 bases from V and 0 bases from J, with 17 bases between. The CDR3 nucleotides are TGTGCCAGTAGTCCCCGGGCAGGGGCTCGCTCTGGGGCCAACGTCCTGACTTTC. Translated, it gives CASSPRAGARSGANVLTF. The full variable domain, with the rest looked up from reference TRBV19 and TRBJ2-6, is DGGITQSPKYLFRKEGQNVTLSCEQNLNHDAMYWYRQDPGQGLRLIYYSQIVNDFQKGDIAEGYSVSREKKESFPLTVTSAQKNPTAFYLCASSPRAGARSGANVLTFGAGSRLTVL.

The chain carries TRBV7-9 and TRBJ2-5; tentatively, D is TRBD1 (5 bases). Germline V gene sequence: CDR1 SEHNR, CDR2 FQNEAQ (reference sequence). The V end was cut by 4 bases, the J end by 4 bases, with 13 bases between. The CDR3 loop spans 14 amino acids. The CDR3 DNA reads as TGTGCCAGCAGCTCCCGGCAGGGCTCAGAGACCCAGTACTTC. This codes for CASSSRQGSETQYF. Variable domain in full (rest from reference TRBV7-9 and TRBJ2-5): DTGVSQNPRHKITKRGQNVTFRCDPISEHNRLYWYRQTLGQGPEFLTYFQNEAQLEKSRLLSDRFSAERPKGSFSTLEIQRTEQGDSAMYLCASSSRQGSETQYFGPGTRLLVL.

Only one count was recorded for this clone. V and J are TRBV15 and TRBJ1-1; D gene uncertain. V was shortened by 0 bases and J by 0 bases, with 8 bases between the two germline ends. Germline values: CDR1 LNHNV, CDR2 YYDKDF (reference sequence). The CDR3 runs 15 residues. CDR3 DNA: TGTGCCACCAGCAGAGAAAAAGGAATGAACACTGAAGCTTTCTTT. Translating it yields CATSREKGMNTEAFF.

The rearrangement joins TRBV7-9 to TRBJ2-2, with TRBD1 as a possible D gene (6 bases). Germline V gene lookup returns CDR1 SEHNR and CDR2 FQNEAQ (reference sequence). There are 15 residues in the CDR3. Trimming took off 5 bases at V and 4 bases at J, with 14 bases between the two ends. The DNA of the CDR3 is TGTGCCAGCAGCCCAGGGGTGGTTGGCACCGGGGAGCTGTTTTTT. This encodes CASSPGVVGTGELFF.

The V and J genes are TRBV30 and TRBJ2-1, with TRBD2 matching 8 bases. Trimming removed 0 bases from V and 8 bases from J; junction bases left unmatched: 6. Per germline, CDR1 GTSNPN and CDR2 SVGIG (reference sequence). The CDR3 length is 14 residues. This CDR3 is CAWSVRGGSHEQFF. The CDR3 bases are TGTGCCTGGAGTGTCCGGGGGGGCTCACATGAGCAGTTCTTC.

Notes on this clone: This sample includes further DNA sequences coding for the same CDR3. The rearrangement uses TRBV6-5 and TRBJ1-1; D gene unclear. The V gene's germline CDR1 is MNHEY and CDR2 SVGAGI. The CDR3 is 15 residues long. Between the trimmed V and J ends, which lost 0 bases and 0 bases, there was a span of 8 bases. Here the CDR3 DNA reads TGTGCCAGCAGTTACTCGATTACCGTGAACACTGAAGCTTTCTTT. Translation: CASSYSITVNTEAFF.

The chain is built from TRBV19 and TRBJ1-5; a weak D match, TRBD1 (5 bases). Germline assignment: CDR1 LNHDA and CDR2 SQIVND (reference sequence). CDR3 length: 12 residues. Trimming pared 3 bases from V and 7 bases from J, leaving 7 bases between. CDR3 region: CASSMEGQPQHF. In DNA, the CDR3 is TGTGCCAGTAGTATGGAGGGGCAGCCCCAGCATTTT.

The V gene is TRBV6-1, the J gene TRBJ2-2; D is possibly TRBD1 (6 bases). Germline CDR1 and CDR2: MNHNS and SASEGT. The CDR3 is made up of 15 amino acids. V dropped 2 bases and J dropped 7 bases, with 14 bases sitting between them. In DNA, the CDR3 is TGTGCCAGCAGTGAATCCCTGAGGGGGATCGGGGAGCTGTTTTTT. Translating it yields CASSESLRGIGELFF.

V is TRBV19 and J is TRBJ1-5; D perhaps matches TRBD1 (5 bases). Trimming cost V 2 bases and J 4 bases, with 18 bases left between them. Per germline, CDR1 LNHDA and CDR2 SQIVND (reference sequence). This CDR3 contains 17 residues. CDR3 nucleotides: TGTGCCAGTAGTATAAGTGTCGGGGGGGAAAGGAATCAGCCCCAGCATTTT. Translation gives CASSISVGGERNQPQHF.

The CDR3 DNA follows: TGTGCCAGCAGCTTAGCTCAGGGGGCAGATACGCAGTATTTT. It yields the protein CASSLAQGADTQYF. This sequence joins TRBV7-9 and TRBJ2-3, with TRBD1 matching 7 bases. There are 14 residues in the CDR3. Germline assignment: CDR1 SEHNR and CDR2 FQNEAQ (reference sequence). Unmatched junction bases numbered 1, after V lost 0 bases and J lost 4 bases.

The chain links TRBV9 to TRBJ2-3, with D perhaps TRBD2 (6 bases). Germline assignment: CDR1 SGDLS and CDR2 YYNGEE. The V end lost 4 bases, the J end lost 0 bases, and 18 bases lay between the germline ends. The CDR3 totals 17 residues. The CDR3 bases are TGTGCCAGCAGCCTGGAGGGCGGGCTTATTAGCACAGATACGCAGTATTTT. Translated, it gives CASSLEGGLISTDTQYF.

V gene TRBV19 combines with J gene TRBJ2-5, with D possibly called TRBD1 or TRBD2 (5 bases each). The CDR3 covers 13 residues. Germline CDR1 and CDR2: LNHDA and SQIVND (reference sequence). V gave up 4 bases and J gave up 4 bases, with 10 bases separating them. The CDR3 reads CASSTGLPETQYF. The CDR3 DNA reads TGTGCCAGTAGTACGGGGCTCCCAGAGACCCAGTACTTC. Drawing the rest from reference TRBV19 and TRBJ2-5, the complete variable domain is DGGITQSPKYLFRKEGQNVTLSCEQNLNHDAMYWYRQDPGQGLRLIYYSQIVNDFQKGDIAEGYSVSREKKESFPLTVTSAQKNPTAFYLCASSTGLPETQYFGPGTRLLVL.